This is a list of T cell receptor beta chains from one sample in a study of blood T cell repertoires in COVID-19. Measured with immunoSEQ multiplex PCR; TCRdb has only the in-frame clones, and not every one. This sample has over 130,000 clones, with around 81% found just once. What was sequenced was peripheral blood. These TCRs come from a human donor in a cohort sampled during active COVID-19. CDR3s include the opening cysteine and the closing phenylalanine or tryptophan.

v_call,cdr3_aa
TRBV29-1,CSVGAPGELFF
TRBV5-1,CASSLVQKETQYF
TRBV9,CASSLLAGAAIYNEQFF
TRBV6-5,CAIRGGPYEQYF
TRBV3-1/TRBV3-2,CASSQEVAGVDTQYF
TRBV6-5,CASSYSSTSTQDTQYF
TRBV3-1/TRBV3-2,CASSQEYFSYNEQFF
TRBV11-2,CASRHRRVNIQYF
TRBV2,CASREGAGYNEQFF
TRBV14,CASSQGFGGFYNEQFF
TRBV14,CASSQDDMANSPLHF
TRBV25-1,CATRGLGVNTEAFF
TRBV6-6,CASSQGLAGGEQFF
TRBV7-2,CASSQQGTDTQYF
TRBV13,CASSSTVKTNTGELFF
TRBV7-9,CASSSPPAWGGDTEAFF
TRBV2,CASSFDRFRSEQFF
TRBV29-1,CSVEETGEQFF
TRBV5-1,CASSLDPSNEQFF
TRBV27,CASSRQGSYGYTF
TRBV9,CASSVGQGIREKLFF
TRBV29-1,CSVLTGGYGYTF
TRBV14,CASSQAGIAKNIQYF
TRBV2,CASSPSGGGAFYNEQFF
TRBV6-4,CASADSHSNQPQHF
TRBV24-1,CATSGPTGGNEQFF
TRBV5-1,CASSLTHSYNEQFF
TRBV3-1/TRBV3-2,CASSRSGTGEWQFF
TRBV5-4,CASSLRGGETDTQYF